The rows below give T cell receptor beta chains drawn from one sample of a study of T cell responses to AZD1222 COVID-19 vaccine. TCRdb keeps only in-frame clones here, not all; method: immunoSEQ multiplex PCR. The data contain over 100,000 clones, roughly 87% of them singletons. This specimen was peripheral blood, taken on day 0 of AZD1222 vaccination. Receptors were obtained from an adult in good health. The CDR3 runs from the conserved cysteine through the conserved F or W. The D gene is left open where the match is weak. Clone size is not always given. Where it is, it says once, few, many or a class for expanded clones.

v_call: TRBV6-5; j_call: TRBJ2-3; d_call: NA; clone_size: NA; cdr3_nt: TGTGCCAGCAGTCCGAGGGACTTCGGGGATACGCAGTATTTT; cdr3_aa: CASSPRDFGDTQYF
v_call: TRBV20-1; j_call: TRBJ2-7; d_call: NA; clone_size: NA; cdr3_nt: TGCAGTGCTAGCCTATACGAGCAGTACTTC; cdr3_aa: CSASLYEQYF
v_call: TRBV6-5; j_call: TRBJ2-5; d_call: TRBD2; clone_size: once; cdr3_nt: TGTGCCAGCAGTTCGGGACTAGCGGGGGGGTTTGGGACCCAGTACTTC; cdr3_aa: CASSSGLAGGFGTQYF
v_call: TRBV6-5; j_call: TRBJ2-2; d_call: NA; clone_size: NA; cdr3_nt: TGTGCCAGCAAAAGGGGTGGTCTGAACACCGGGGAGCTGTTTTTT; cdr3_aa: CASKRGGLNTGELFF
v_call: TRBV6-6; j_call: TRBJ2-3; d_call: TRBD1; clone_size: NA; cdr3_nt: TGTGCCAGCAGTCCAGGGGACAGGGGAACGGAGGTAGATACGCAGTATTTT; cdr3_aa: CASSPGDRGTEVDTQYF
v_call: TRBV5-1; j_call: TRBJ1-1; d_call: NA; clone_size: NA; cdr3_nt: TGCGCCAGCAGCTCTAGTGGCGGACATCAAACTGAAGCTTTCTTT; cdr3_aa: CASSSSGGHQTEAFF
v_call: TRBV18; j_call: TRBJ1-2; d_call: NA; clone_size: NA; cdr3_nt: TGTGCCAGCTCACCACCCTATCTCTATGGCTACACCTTC; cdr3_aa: CASSPPYLYGYTF
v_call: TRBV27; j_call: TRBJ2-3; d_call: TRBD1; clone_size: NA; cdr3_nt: TGTGCCAGCAGGGGGGGACAGGGGGCGATGAGGACAGATACGCAGTATTTT; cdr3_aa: CASRGGQGAMRTDTQYF
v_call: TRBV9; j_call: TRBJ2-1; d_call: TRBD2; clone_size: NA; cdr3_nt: TGTGCCAGCAGCGAGGGGGGACTAGCGGGATCGGATGAGCAGTTCTTC; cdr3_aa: CASSEGGLAGSDEQFF
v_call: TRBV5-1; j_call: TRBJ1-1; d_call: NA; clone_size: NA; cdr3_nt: TGCGCCAGCAGCCCGTCGGCTACAGAGAACACTGAAGCTTTCTTT; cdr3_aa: CASSPSATENTEAFF
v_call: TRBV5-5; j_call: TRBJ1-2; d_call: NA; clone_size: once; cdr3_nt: TGTGCCAGCAGCCAAAAACAGGGTGGGGTATATGGCTACACCTTC; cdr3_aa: CASSQKQGGVYGYTF
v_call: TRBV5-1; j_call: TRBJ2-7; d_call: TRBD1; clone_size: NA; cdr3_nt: TGCGCCAGCAGCCTCCTCCGGGACAGGGACGAGCAGTACTTC; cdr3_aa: CASSLLRDRDEQYF
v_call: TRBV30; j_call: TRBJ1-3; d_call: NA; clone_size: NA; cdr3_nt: TGTGCCTGGAGCGCGACAGGTCTCATCTCTGGAAACACCATATATTTT; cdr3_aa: CAWSATGLISGNTIYF
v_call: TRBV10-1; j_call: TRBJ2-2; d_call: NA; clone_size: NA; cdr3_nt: TGCGCCAGCAGCCGGACCGGGGAGCTGTTTTTT; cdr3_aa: CASSRTGELFF
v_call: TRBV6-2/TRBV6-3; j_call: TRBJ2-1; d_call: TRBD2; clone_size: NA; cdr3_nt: TGTGCCAGCAGTCCAACCGGGGAGCGGGGGGCCTTCTACAATGAGCAGTTCTTC; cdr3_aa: CASSPTGERGAFYNEQFF
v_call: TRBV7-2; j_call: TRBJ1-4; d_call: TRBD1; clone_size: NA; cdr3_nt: TGTGCCAGCAGCTTTGCAGGGGGCCGGGGTGAAAAACTGTTTTTT; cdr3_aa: CASSFAGGRGEKLFF
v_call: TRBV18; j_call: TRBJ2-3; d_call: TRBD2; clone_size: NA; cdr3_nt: TGTGCCAGCTCAATCGGACTAGCGGGAGCGGAAGATACGCAGTATTTT; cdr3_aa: CASSIGLAGAEDTQYF
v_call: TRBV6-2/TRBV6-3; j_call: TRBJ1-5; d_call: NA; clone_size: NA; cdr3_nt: TGTGCCAGCAGTTACCCCTTTATTTGGCCCCAGCATTTT; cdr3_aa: CASSYPFIWPQHF
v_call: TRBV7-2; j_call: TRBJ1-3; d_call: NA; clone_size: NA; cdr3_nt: TGTGCCAGCAGCCAACAGGTTTACGGAAACACCATATATTTT; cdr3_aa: CASSQQVYGNTIYF
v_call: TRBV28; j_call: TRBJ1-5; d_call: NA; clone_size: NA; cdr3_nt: TGTGCCAGCAGCCGCCGGGACGCCCGCCCCCGGCCCCAGCATTTT; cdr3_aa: CASSRRDARPRPQHF
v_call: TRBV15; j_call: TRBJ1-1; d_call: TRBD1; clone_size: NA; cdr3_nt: TGTGCCACCGGACAGGGGGTTTCTGTTGGCACTGAAGCTTTCTTT; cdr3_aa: CATGQGVSVGTEAFF
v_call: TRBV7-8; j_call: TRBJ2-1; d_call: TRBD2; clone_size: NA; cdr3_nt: TGTGCCAGCAGCTTAGAGACTAGCGGACTCTCCTACAATGAGCAGTTCTTC; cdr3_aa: CASSLETSGLSYNEQFF
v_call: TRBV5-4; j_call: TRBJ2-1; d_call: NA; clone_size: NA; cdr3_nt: TGTGCCAGCAGCTGGGGGCCGCGGGTAACCTACAATGAGCAGTTCTTC; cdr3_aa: CASSWGPRVTYNEQFF
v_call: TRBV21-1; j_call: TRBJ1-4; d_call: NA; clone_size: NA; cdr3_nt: TGTGCCAGCAGCCACCGGACAGGGTTTAATGAAAAACTGTTTTTT; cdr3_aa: CASSHRTGFNEKLFF
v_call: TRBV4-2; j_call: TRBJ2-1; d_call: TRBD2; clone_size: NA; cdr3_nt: TGTGCCAGCAGCAGCTCTGGAGGGGACGGGACTAGCGGATACAATGAGCAGTTCTTC; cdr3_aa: CASSSSGGDGTSGYNEQFF
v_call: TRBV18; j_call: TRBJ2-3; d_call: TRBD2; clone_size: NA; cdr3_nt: TGTGCCAGCTCACCACCTGTAGCGGGCATGGGAGATACGCAGTATTTT; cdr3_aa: CASSPPVAGMGDTQYF
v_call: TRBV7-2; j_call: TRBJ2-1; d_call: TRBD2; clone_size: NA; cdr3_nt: TGTGCCAGCAGCTCCTCCGCCGGTAGCGGGGGGGCCAGGAATGAGCAGTTCTTC; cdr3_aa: CASSSSAGSGGARNEQFF
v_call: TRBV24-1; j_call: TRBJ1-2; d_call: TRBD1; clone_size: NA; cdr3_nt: TGTGCCACCAGTGAACCCGACAGGGTAGACGGCTACACCTTC; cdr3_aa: CATSEPDRVDGYTF
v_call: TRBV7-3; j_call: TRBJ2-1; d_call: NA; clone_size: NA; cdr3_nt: TGTGCCAGCAGTCCGGAGGGCTACAATGAGCAGTTCTTC; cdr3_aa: CASSPEGYNEQFF
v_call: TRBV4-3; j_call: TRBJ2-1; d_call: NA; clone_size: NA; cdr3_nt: TGCGCCAGCAGCCAAGATCTCCTGTGGTACAATGAGCAGTTCTTC; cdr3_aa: CASSQDLLWYNEQFF
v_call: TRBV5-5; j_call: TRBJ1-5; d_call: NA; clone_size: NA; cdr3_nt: TGTGCCAGCAGCTTGGAGGGGGGGAATCAGCCCCAGCATTTT; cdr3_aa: CASSLEGGNQPQHF
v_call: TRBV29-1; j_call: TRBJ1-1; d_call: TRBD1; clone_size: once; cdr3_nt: TGCAGCGCTTTACAGGGGGGAGACACTGAAGCTTTCTTT; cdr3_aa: CSALQGGDTEAFF
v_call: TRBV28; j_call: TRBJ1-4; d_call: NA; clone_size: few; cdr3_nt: TGTGCCAGCAGTTTAACAGGGAATAATGAAAAACTGTTTTTT; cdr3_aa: CASSLTGNNEKLFF
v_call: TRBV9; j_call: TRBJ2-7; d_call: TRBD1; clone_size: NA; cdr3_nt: TGTGCCAGCAGTCGAGACACAGGGGCCTCATACGAGCAGTACTTC; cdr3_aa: CASSRDTGASYEQYF
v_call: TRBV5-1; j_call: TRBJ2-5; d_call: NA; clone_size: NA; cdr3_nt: TGCGCCAGCAGCTTTGTGGGATCCCAAGAGACCCAGTACTTC; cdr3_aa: CASSFVGSQETQYF
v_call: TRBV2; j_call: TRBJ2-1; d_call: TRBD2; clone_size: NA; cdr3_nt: TGTGCCAGCAAGGGCACTAGCGGGACTTACAATGAGCAGTTCTTC; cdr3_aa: CASKGTSGTYNEQFF
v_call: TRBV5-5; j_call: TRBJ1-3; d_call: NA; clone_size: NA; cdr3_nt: TGTGCCAGCAGCCAGAGGGAGGATTCATACTCTGGAAACACCATATATTTT; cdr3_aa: CASSQREDSYSGNTIYF
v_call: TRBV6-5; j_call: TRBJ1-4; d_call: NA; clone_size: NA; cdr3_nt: TGTGCCAGCAGTTACGAAGTGGGCAGGGCGGATGAAAAACTGTTTTTT; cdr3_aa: CASSYEVGRADEKLFF
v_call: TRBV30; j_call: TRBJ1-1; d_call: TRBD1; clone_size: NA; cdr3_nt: TGTGCCTTTAGGGACAGGGGGCGAATGCGGAGTTACACTGAAGCTTTCTTT; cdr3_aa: CAFRDRGRMRSYTEAFF
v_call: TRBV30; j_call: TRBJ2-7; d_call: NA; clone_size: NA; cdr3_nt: TGTGCCTGGACACCAGACTCCTACGAGCAGTACTTC; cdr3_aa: CAWTPDSYEQYF
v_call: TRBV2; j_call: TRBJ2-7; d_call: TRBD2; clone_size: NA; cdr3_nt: TGTGCCAGCAGCACTGAGGCGGGAGGGCCCTACGAGCAGTACTTC; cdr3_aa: CASSTEAGGPYEQYF
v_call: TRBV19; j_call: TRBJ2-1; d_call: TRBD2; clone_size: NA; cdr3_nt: TGTGCCAGTATGAGACTAGCGGGAGGCAAAATTGAGCAGTTCTTC; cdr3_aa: CASMRLAGGKIEQFF
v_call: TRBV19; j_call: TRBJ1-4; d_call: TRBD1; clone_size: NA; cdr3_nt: TGTGCCAGTAACTCTCCAACAGGGGGGCCGTTTCTTAATGAAAAACTGTTTTTT; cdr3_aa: CASNSPTGGPFLNEKLFF
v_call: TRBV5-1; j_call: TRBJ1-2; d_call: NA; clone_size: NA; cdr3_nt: TGCGCCAGCAGTTGGGCCCGCTCCTATGGCTACACCTTC; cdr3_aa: CASSWARSYGYTF
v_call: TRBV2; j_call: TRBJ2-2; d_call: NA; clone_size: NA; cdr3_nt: TGTGCCAGCAGTGAACTCACTTTGGGTACCGGGGAGCTGTTTTTT; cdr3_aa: CASSELTLGTGELFF
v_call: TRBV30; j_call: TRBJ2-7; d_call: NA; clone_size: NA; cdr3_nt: TGTGCCTGGAGTGCATACACTCCTACGGAGCAGTACTTC; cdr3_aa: CAWSAYTPTEQYF
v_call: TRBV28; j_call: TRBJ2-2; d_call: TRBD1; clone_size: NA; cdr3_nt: TGTGCCAGCAGACCCGGGACAGACTGGAACACCGGGGAGCTGTTTTTT; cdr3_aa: CASRPGTDWNTGELFF
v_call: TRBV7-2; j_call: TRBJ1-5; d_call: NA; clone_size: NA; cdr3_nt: TGTGCCAGCAGCTTTGGGGTTCAGCCCCAGCATTTT; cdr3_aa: CASSFGVQPQHF
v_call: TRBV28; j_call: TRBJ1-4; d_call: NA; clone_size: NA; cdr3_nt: TGTGCCAGCAGCGAGGTGGGGGGAGGGAATGAAAAACTGTTTTTT; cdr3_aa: CASSEVGGGNEKLFF
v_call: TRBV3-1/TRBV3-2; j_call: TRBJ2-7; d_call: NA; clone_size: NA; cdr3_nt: TGTGCCAGCAGCCCCCAAAGTATGGCGGGCTACTCCTACGAGCAGTACTTC; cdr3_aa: CASSPQSMAGYSYEQYF
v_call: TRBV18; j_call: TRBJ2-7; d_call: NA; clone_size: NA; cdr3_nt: TGTGCCAGCTCACCTTCTCTTACAAGCTCCTACGAGCAGTACTTC; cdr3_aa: CASSPSLTSSYEQYF
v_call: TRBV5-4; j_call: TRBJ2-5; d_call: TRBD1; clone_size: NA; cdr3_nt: TGTGCCAGCAGCGCAGGGACAGACCAAGAGACCCAGTACTTC; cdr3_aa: CASSAGTDQETQYF
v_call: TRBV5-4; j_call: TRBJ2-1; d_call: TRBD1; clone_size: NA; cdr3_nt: TGTGCCAGCAGCCCCGGACAGGGACCCTACAATGAGCAGTTCTTC; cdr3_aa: CASSPGQGPYNEQFF
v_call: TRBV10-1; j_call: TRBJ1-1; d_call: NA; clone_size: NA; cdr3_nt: TGCGCCAGCAGTTCGACGGGGTCCAAAGCTTTCTTT; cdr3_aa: CASSSTGSKAFF